One sample yielded the 25 T cell receptor beta chains listed below, sequenced in a study of CD8+ T cells in alopecia areata. Specified treatment: oral pan-JAK inhibitor, 5-10 mg twice daily. TCR sequencing used cDNA made by reverse transcription of extracted RNA. The protocol was immunoSEQ multiplex PCR, while the TCRdb copy is restricted to in-frame clones and leaves out a portion. Seen here are under 200,000 clones, just over 65% observed once, and the top ten hold roughly 0.99%. The specimen was CD4+ T cells sorted from blood, collected at week 4, from a patient treated with tofacitinib. These receptor sequences come from a human donor with alopecia areata.

CDR3 in amino acids: CSVAGGDQPQHF. CDR3 in DNA: TGCAGCGTTGCCGGGGGGGATCAGCCCCAGCATTTT. This chain uses TRBV29-1 with TRBJ1-5; D may be TRBD1 (5 bases). The CDR3 extends over 12 amino acids. Germline V gene sequence: CDR1 SQVTM, CDR2 ANQGSEA. Trimming took off 4 bases at V and 5 bases at J, with 9 bases between the two ends.

J is TRBJ2-7 and V is TRBV7-2, with a weak D call TRBD1 (6 bases). Germline V lookup: CDR1 SGHTA, CDR2 FQGNSA. The CDR3 has 15 amino acids. V shed 2 bases and J shed 3 bases, with 14 bases lying between them. CDR3: CASSLRQGLFYEQYF. DNA for the CDR3: TGTGCCAGCAGCTTAAGGCAGGGGCTCTTCTACGAGCAGTACTTC.

The rearrangement joins TRBV29-1 to TRBJ2-5; D not resolved. The V end lost 7 bases, the J end lost 5 bases, and 8 bases lay between the germline ends. Germline V CDR1 and CDR2: SQVTM, ANQGSEA. This CDR3 has 10 amino acids. CDR3 sequence reads: CSGGWETQYF. DNA for the CDR3: TGCAGCGGCGGATGGGAGACCCAGTACTTC.

V gene TRBV30 combines with J gene TRBJ1-1; D is ambiguous. Germline V gives CDR1 GTSNPN, CDR2 SVGIG (reference sequence). Trimming left V 4 bases short and J 1 base short, with 13 bases between. The CDR3 covers 14 residues. The CDR3 spells CAWKNVAWNTEAFF. The CDR3 region has the DNA TGTGCCTGGAAGAACGTTGCGTGGAACACTGAAGCTTTCTTT.

The chain carries TRBV30 and TRBJ1-6, with D unclear. Germline assignment: CDR1 GTSNPN and CDR2 SVGIG (reference sequence). Trimming stripped 5 bases from V and 8 bases from J, with 7 bases between. This CDR3 has 11 amino acids. The CDR3 DNA follows: TGTGCCTGGGCTTCGGATTCACCCCTCCACTTT. Residues: CAWASDSPLHF.

The chain joins TRBV30 to TRBJ1-5; possibly TRBD1 for D (6 bases). CDR3 length: 13 residues. V lost 4 bases and J lost 3, with 10 bases in between. In germline, CDR1 is GTSNPN, CDR2 SVGIG (reference sequence). This CDR3 reads CAWTGQYNQPQHF. In nucleotides, the CDR3 is TGTGCCTGGACTGGACAGTACAATCAGCCCCAGCATTTT.

This clone was observed once. The chain links TRBV7-9 to TRBJ2-3; no firm D call. Germline lookup yields CDR1 SEHNR and CDR2 FQNEAQ (reference sequence). The CDR3 totals 17 residues. The ends were cut back, 5 bases at V and 5 bases at J, with 23 bases in the middle. CDR3 loop: CASSLRSSSDERDTQYF. Written as DNA, the CDR3 is TGTGCCAGCAGCCTACGTTCTTCGTCGGATGAGCGAGATACGCAGTATTTT.

The chain carries TRBV6-5 and TRBJ1-1; D gene ambiguous. V dropped 5 bases and J dropped 6 bases, with 10 bases sitting between them. The CDR3 is 12 amino acids. In germline, CDR1 is MNHEY, CDR2 SVGAGI. CDR3 in amino acids: CASSPHGAEAFF. CDR3 nucleotide sequence: TGTGCCAGCAGTCCTCATGGGGCTGAAGCTTTCTTT.

The chain couples TRBV29-1 to TRBJ1-2; 7 nucleotides align to TRBD1. The CDR3 is 12 residues long. Trimming at V came to 5 bases and at J to 5 bases, leaving 5 bases not matched to a gene. Germline CDR1 and CDR2: SQVTM and ANQGSEA. The CDR3 nucleotides are TGCAGCGTTCGAGACAGGGATTATGGCTACACCTTC. Amino acid sequence: CSVRDRDYGYTF.

CDR3: CASSVTGGSTEAFF. As DNA, the CDR3 is TGCGCCAGCAGCGTCACAGGGGGCTCCACTGAAGCTTTCTTT. The V gene is TRBV5-1, the J gene TRBJ1-1; TRBD1 agrees at 9 bases. V dropped 4 bases and J dropped 4; count of bases not matched to a gene: 5. The CDR3 extends over 14 amino acids. CDR1 SGHRS and CDR2 YFSETQ come from the germline V gene.

This sequence joins TRBV10-3 and TRBJ1-1, with D unclear. The CDR3 totals 11 residues. Germline CDR1 ENHRY, CDR2 SYGVKD. Trimming removed 2 bases at V and 7 bases at J, with 5 bases between. The CDR3 reads CAISEEGEAFF. The CDR3 nucleotides read TGTGCCATCAGTGAGGAGGGTGAAGCTTTCTTT.

The table lists this clone with a few counts. The V gene is TRBV14, the J gene TRBJ2-7; no reliable D call. V dropped 1 base and J dropped 2 bases, with 9 bases sitting between them. Germline V gene lookup returns CDR1 SGHDN and CDR2 FVKESK. CDR3 length: 14 amino acids. The CDR3 region has the DNA TGTGCCAGCAGCCAAGCCAGGTTTACCTACGAGCAGTACTTC. Protein sequence: CASSQARFTYEQYF.

As DNA, the CDR3 is TGTGCCTGGACTTGGGGGGCCGGGGAGCTGTTTTTT. Translating gives CAWTWGAGELFF. The V gene is TRBV30, the J gene TRBJ2-2, with D maybe TRBD2 (6 bases). Germline CDR1 reads GTSNPN; CDR2 reads SVGIG (reference sequence). The V end was cut by 4 bases, the J end by 6 bases, with 9 bases between. This CDR3 contains 12 residues. The whole variable domain, remainder taken from reference TRBV30 and TRBJ2-2, is SQTIHQWPATLVQPVGSPLSLECTVEGTSNPNLYWYRQAAGRGLQLLFYSVGIGQISSEVPQNLSASRPQDRQFILSSKKLLLSDSGFYLCAWTWGAGELFFGEGSRLTVL.

The gene calls are TRBV5-1 and TRBJ1-1; the match to TRBD1 covers 8 bases. Germline CDR1 and CDR2: SGHRS and YFSETQ. V shed 4 bases, J shed 5 bases, and the junction held 13 bases outside the gene matches. The CDR3 is 16 amino acids. The CDR3 sequence is CASSPLGGTGKTEAFF. The CDR3 bases are TGCGCCAGCAGCCCGTTAGGGGGGACAGGAAAGACTGAAGCTTTCTTT. The full variable domain, its missing parts supplied by reference TRBV5-1 and TRBJ1-1, is KAGVTQTPRYLIKTRGQQVTLSCSPISGHRSVSWYQQTPGQGLQFLFEYFSETQRNKGNFPGRFSGRQFSNSRSEMNVSTLELGDSALYLCASSPLGGTGKTEAFFGQGTRLTVV.

The V gene is TRBV7-9, the J gene TRBJ2-1, with D possibly matching TRBD1 (6 bases). CDR3 size: 14 residues. The germline V and J ends were trimmed by 5 bases and 2 bases, with 10 bases remaining between them. The germline CDR1 and CDR2 sequences are SEHNR and FQNEAQ (reference sequence). CDR3 DNA: TGTGCCAGCAGCCCCAGGGACACCTACAATGAGCAGTTCTTC. Its translation: CASSPRDTYNEQFF.

This chain uses TRBV30 with TRBJ1-2; D gene uncertain. V was clipped by 3 bases and J by 5 bases, with 10 bases between them. Germline V lookup: CDR1 GTSNPN, CDR2 SVGIG (reference sequence). The CDR3 has 12 amino acids. The CDR3 loop reads CAWRTYPYGYTF. The CDR3 DNA is TGTGCCTGGAGGACATACCCTTATGGCTACACCTTC.

The chain recombines TRBV27 with TRBJ1-5; a weak D match, TRBD1 (6 bases). The V gene lost 8 bases and the J gene lost 7 bases, with 18 bases spanning the gap. Germline loops: CDR1 MNHEY, CDR2 SMNVEV (reference sequence). This CDR3 region has 14 residues. The CDR3 loop reads CASGGPQRGQPQHF. The CDR3 bases are TGTGCCAGCGGCGGGCCCCAAAGGGGGCAGCCCCAGCATTTT.

The V and J genes are TRBV4-3 and TRBJ2-7; D is undetermined. This CDR3 has 15 amino acids. V dropped 5 bases and J dropped 0 bases, with 14 bases sitting between them. Germline V lookup: CDR1 LGHNA, CDR2 YSLEER. CDR3 bases: TGCGCCAGCAGCAGGACCAGCGCGAGCTCCTACGAGCAGTACTTC. Protein sequence: CASSRTSASSYEQYF.

This clone was seen a handful of times. This chain joins TRBV9 and TRBJ2-7, with TRBD2 matching 7 bases. The germline CDR1 and CDR2 sequences are SGDLS and YYNGEE. Trimming took 7 bases from V and 0 from J; bases not matched to a gene: 10. The CDR3 consists of 15 residues. In DNA, the CDR3 is TGTGCCAGCCCGACCGGGGGGTCTAGCTCCTACGAGCAGTACTTC. It translates to CASPTGGSSSYEQYF.

This chain connects TRBV5-6 to TRBJ1-6, with 7 bases that match TRBD1. V dropped 2 bases and J dropped 0; count of bases not matched to a gene: 2. The CDR3 runs to 16 residues. Germline-derived CDR1 and CDR2 are SGHDT and YYEEEE. In DNA form, the CDR3 reads TGTGCCAGCAGCTTAAACAGGGGCTCCTATAATTCACCCCTCCACTTT. Its translation is CASSLNRGSYNSPLHF. Full variable domain (rest looked up from reference TRBV5-6 and TRBJ1-6): DAGVTQSPTHLIKTRGQQVTLRCSPKSGHDTVSWYQQALGQGPQFIFQYYEEEERQRGNFPDRFSGHQFPNYSSELNVNALLLGDSALYLCASSLNRGSYNSPLHFGNGTRLTVT.

The genes are TRBV29-1 and TRBJ2-7, with D tentatively TRBD1 or TRBD2 (5 bases each). The CDR3 has 15 residues. The V gene's germline CDR1 is SQVTM and CDR2 ANQGSEA. Deletions cut 1 base from V and 0 bases from J, with 13 bases between. CDR3 in amino acids: CSVEAGTRTSYEQYF. The CDR3 DNA sequence: TGCAGCGTTGAAGCCGGGACCCGAACCTCCTACGAGCAGTACTTC.

The chain combines TRBV4-1 with TRBJ2-5, with TRBD2 as a possible D gene (6 bases). The CDR3 spans 15 residues. Germline CDR1 and CDR2: MGHRA and YSYEKL. With 5 bases removed from V and 4 bases from J, the gap between germline ends came to 17 bases. The CDR3 DNA is TGCGCCAGCAGCACCCACAAGGGACTGGGAGAGACCCAGTACTTC. Protein sequence: CASSTHKGLGETQYF.

V is TRBV4-3 and J is TRBJ1-2; 8 positions agree with TRBD1. The germline V gene has CDR1 LGHNA and CDR2 YSLEER. This CDR3 is 18 amino acids long. V gave up 0 bases and J gave up 8 bases; unmatched junction bases: 17. CDR3 region: CASSQDTSAVGQGGGYTF. The CDR3 DNA is TGCGCCAGCAGCCAAGATACTTCGGCCGTCGGACAGGGAGGCGGCTACACCTTC.

This clone was observed a single time. The chain uses TRBV29-1 and TRBJ2-7, with a possible D match to TRBD1 (7 bases). The germline gives CDR1 SQVTM, CDR2 ANQGSEA. The CDR3 runs to 13 residues. Trimming stripped 6 bases from V and 3 bases from J, with 15 bases between. In DNA, the CDR3 is TGCAGCGTGGACGCAGGGGGACTCTACGAGCAGTACTTC. Amino acid sequence: CSVDAGGLYEQYF.

A remark on this clone: Germline is not matched at one junction end, which may reflect a read error. The chain links TRBV7-7 to TRBJ2-1; D gene unclear. Per the germline V gene, CDR1 is SSHAT and CDR2 is FNYEAQ (reference sequence). There are 13 residues in the CDR3. CDR3: CASSLGLNNEQFF. As DNA, the CDR3 is TGTGCTAGCAGCTTAGGTCTAAACAATGAGCAGTTCTTC.